The 29 T cell receptor beta chains below were found in one sample sequenced in a study of blood T cell repertoires in COVID-19. The method was immunoSEQ multiplex PCR; TCRdb's version includes in-frame clones alone and lacks a portion of them. The sample has fewer than 60,000 clones, roughly four fifths seen once. The sequenced sample was peripheral blood. These receptors were taken from a man between 60 and 75 years old with acute or convalescent COVID-19.

V is TRBV2 and J is TRBJ2-1; 11 bases are shared with TRBD2. This CDR3 is 15 amino acids long. Per the germline V gene, CDR1 is SNHLY and CDR2 is FYNNEI. Trimming at V came to 2 bases and at J to 9 bases, leaving 6 bases not matched to a gene. The DNA for the CDR3 is TGTGCCAGCAGTGAAATTAGCGGGGGGGGAGGTGAGCAGTTCTTC. This encodes CASSEISGGGGEQFF.

The chain recombines TRBV12-2 with TRBJ2-7; TRBD1, the table's D call, lacks a check against the DNA. TRBV12-2 is noted as a pseudogene. This CDR3 contains 15 residues. This chain's CDR3 is CASRLVRGRWYEQYF. As DNA, the CDR3 is TGTGCAAGTCGCTTAGTCAGGGGGCGATGGTACGAGCAGTACTTC.

This chain's CDR3 is CATRAGNYEQYF. The DNA for the CDR3 is TGCGCCACCCGTGCAGGGAACTACGAGCAGTACTTC. This sequence joins TRBV10-2 and TRBJ2-7; TRBD1 might be the D (5 bases). CDR1 is WSHSY, CDR2 SAAADI, per germline. Trimming removed 10 bases at V and 3 bases at J, with 13 bases between. There are 12 residues in the CDR3.

This clone has only one observation. V is TRBV5-1 and J is TRBJ2-5; 8 nucleotides line up with TRBD1. The CDR3 sequence is 14 residues long. Germline V gene sequence: CDR1 SGHRS, CDR2 YFSETQ. V lost 4 bases, J lost 4 bases, and 6 bases stayed unmatched. The CDR3 is CASSPGQGSETQYF. The CDR3, as DNA: TGCGCCAGCAGCCCCGGACAGGGTTCAGAGACCCAGTACTTC.

This chain uses TRBV4-2 with TRBJ2-3; the D gene is possibly TRBD2 (6 bases). The germline gives CDR1 LGHNA, CDR2 YNFKEQ. This CDR3 has 15 residues. Trimming left V 0 bases short and J 8 bases short, with 15 bases between. The CDR3: CASSQEASEKTTQYF. CDR3 coding DNA: TGTGCCAGCAGCCAAGAGGCTAGCGAAAAAACTACGCAGTATTTT.

This sequence joins TRBV27 and TRBJ1-2, with 10 bases matching TRBD1. V gave up 3 bases and J gave up 7 bases; unmatched junction bases: 8. This CDR3 has 15 residues. CDR1 and CDR2 (germline): MNHEY, SMNVEV (reference sequence). CDR3 loop: CASSFTGTGDFGYTF. The CDR3 nucleotides are TGTGCCAGCAGTTTTACCGGGACAGGGGATTTTGGCTACACCTTC.

The V gene is TRBV12-3 or TRBV12-4, the J gene TRBJ1-2; 7 positions agree with TRBD1. The CDR3 runs to 13 residues. V was pared by 5 bases and J by 8 bases, with 8 bases of the junction left unmatched. DNA for the CDR3: TGTGCCAGCAGTCAGGGACAGAGTGACGGCTACACCTTC. It yields the protein CASSQGQSDGYTF.

V is TRBV3-1 (or the pseudogene TRBV3-2) and J is TRBJ2-4, with D hard to call. Germline CDR1 reads LGHDT; CDR2 reads YNNKEL (reference sequence). This CDR3 is built from 16 residues. Deletions cut 0 bases from V and 0 bases from J, with 9 bases between. This CDR3 is CASSQEGSLAKNIQYF. The CDR3 coding sequence is TGTGCCAGCAGCCAAGAGGGCTCCCTAGCCAAAAACATTCAGTACTTC.

This chain joins TRBV14 and TRBJ1-6, with D tentatively TRBD1 (5 bases). The CDR3 totals 13 residues. Trimming took off 1 base at V and 14 bases at J, with 12 bases between the two ends. The germline V gene encodes CDR1 SGHDN and CDR2 FVKESK. The CDR3 coding sequence is TGTGCCAGCAGCCAAGCGGATCGGGGGTCCCTCCACTTT. Protein sequence: CASSQADRGSLHF.

The chain employs TRBV5-1 and TRBJ1-2; a possible D gene is TRBD1 (5 bases). The CDR3 covers 12 residues. Trimming stripped 5 bases from V and 8 bases from J, with 13 bases between. Germline assignment: CDR1 SGHRS and CDR2 YFSETQ. This chain's CDR3 is CASRKGLVGYTF. In DNA, the CDR3 is TGCGCCAGCAGAAAGGGGTTGGTCGGCTACACCTTC.

CDR3 amino acids: CATSDTGQGDEKLFF. CDR3 bases: TGTGCCACCAGTGATACGGGACAGGGAGATGAAAAACTGTTTTTT. The gene calls are TRBV24-1 and TRBJ1-4; 9 bases are a match to TRBD1. There are 15 residues in the CDR3. Trimming removed 3 bases from V and 6 bases from J; junction bases left unmatched: 4. Germline V gene sequence: CDR1 KGHDR, CDR2 SFDVKD.

The rearrangement uses TRBV21-1 and TRBJ1-5; the table's D call of TRBD1 was not tested on the DNA. TRBV21-1 is tagged as a pseudogene. This CDR3 has 17 amino acids. The CDR3 nucleotides are TGTGCCAGCAGCAAAGACGGGCAGGGATATAGCAATCAGCCCCAGCATTTT. Amino acids: CASSKDGQGYSNQPQHF.

This rearrangement joins TRBV30 to TRBJ1-5; D might be TRBD1 (5 bases). V was clipped by 2 bases and J by 3 bases, with 11 bases between them. Looked up from germline, CDR1 is GTSNPN and CDR2 is SVGIG (reference sequence). This CDR3 contains 14 residues. Here the CDR3 reads CAWSYKGLNQPQHF. CDR3 coding DNA: TGTGCCTGGAGTTATAAGGGGCTCAATCAGCCCCAGCATTTT.

A note on this clone: Different DNA sequences within this sample yield the same CDR3. The chain is built from TRBV12-3 or TRBV12-4 and TRBJ1-2, with D hard to call. V lost 3 bases and J 2 bases, leaving 7 bases between the germline ends. The CDR3 contains 13 residues. CDR3 residues: CASSLGGNYGYTF. The CDR3, as DNA: TGTGCCAGCAGTTTGGGCGGGAACTATGGCTACACCTTC.

The V call is TRBV18, the J call TRBJ1-2; TRBD1 agrees at 10 bases. Germline values: CDR1 KGHSH, CDR2 LQKENI. The V segment lost 3 bases and the J segment 6 bases; nucleotides outside the gene matches: 4. The CDR3 is 14 residues long. The CDR3 protein is CASSPRQGADGYTF. The DNA of the CDR3 is TGTGCCAGCTCACCGAGACAGGGGGCGGATGGCTACACCTTC.

This clone was seen only a few times. The chain links TRBV19 to TRBJ1-5; D perhaps matches TRBD1 (6 bases). The V gene lost 4 bases and the J gene lost 4 bases, with 11 bases spanning the gap. The V gene's germline CDR1 is LNHDA and CDR2 SQIVND (reference sequence). The CDR3 length is 14 residues. The CDR3 DNA follows: TGTGCCAGTAGTAAACAGGGAAGGAATCAGCCCCAGCATTTT. This encodes CASSKQGRNQPQHF. The full variable domain, with the rest looked up from reference TRBV19 and TRBJ1-5, is DGGITQSPKYLFRKEGQNVTLSCEQNLNHDAMYWYRQDPGQGLRLIYYSQIVNDFQKGDIAEGYSVSREKKESFPLTVTSAQKNPTAFYLCASSKQGRNQPQHFGDGTRLSIL.

A single count supports this clone. The chain carries TRBV10-3 and TRBJ2-1; no firm D call. CDR3 length: 14 amino acids. V was pared by 3 bases and J by 5 bases, with 11 bases between. The V gene's germline CDR1 is ENHRY and CDR2 SYGVKD. The CDR3 DNA reads TGTGCCATCAGTGAAAAGGCAGCGAACAATGAGCAGTTCTTC. Translating it yields CAISEKAANNEQFF.

The V gene is TRBV14, the J gene TRBJ2-1; 7 positions match TRBD2. V lost 4 bases, J lost 0 bases, and 0 bases stayed unmatched. From germline, CDR1 is SGHDN and CDR2 FVKESK. The CDR3 runs to 14 residues. The CDR3 reads CASSPGGSYNEQFF. The CDR3 bases are TGTGCCAGCAGCCCGGGGGGCTCCTACAATGAGCAGTTCTTC.

The chain employs TRBV12-3 or TRBV12-4 and TRBJ1-2, with 7 bases fitting TRBD1. The length of the CDR3 is 12 residues. The junction had 2 bases not matched to a gene; V was cut back by 2 bases and J by 8 bases. In DNA form, the CDR3 reads TGTGCCAGCAGTTTAAGGGGGCCAGGCTACACCTTC. This encodes CASSLRGPGYTF.

This clone was seen a handful of times. The chain recombines TRBV10-3 with TRBJ2-2; TRBD2 agrees at 8 bases. Germline lookup yields CDR1 ENHRY and CDR2 SYGVKD. V gave up 7 bases and J gave up 6 bases; unmatched junction bases: 7. This CDR3 region has 14 residues. CDR3 nucleotides: TGTGCCATCATGGCGGGGGGTCTTGCCGGGGAGCTGTTTTTT. Encoded protein: CAIMAGGLAGELFF.

This rearrangement joins TRBV6-5 to TRBJ2-1, with 9 bases matching TRBD1. V gave up 5 bases and J gave up 8 bases; unmatched junction bases: 7. Germline V gene data show CDR1 as MNHEY and CDR2 as SVGAGI. The CDR3 extends over 14 amino acids. The CDR3 region is CASSMGQGSYEQFF. CDR3 nucleotides: TGTGCCAGCAGTATGGGACAGGGATCATATGAGCAGTTCTTC.

J is TRBJ1-2 and V is TRBV2; a possible D gene is TRBD1 (5 bases). Germline assignment: CDR1 SNHLY and CDR2 FYNNEI. V dropped 1 base and J dropped 1 base, with 10 bases sitting between them. CDR3 size: 15 residues. CDR3 nucleotide sequence: TGTGCCAGCAGTGAAGAGAAGGGGCGTAACTATGGCTACACCTTC. Amino acids: CASSEEKGRNYGYTF. Drawing the rest from reference TRBV2 and TRBJ1-2, the complete variable domain is EPEVTQTPSHQVTQMGQEVILRCVPISNHLYFYWYRQILGQKVEFLVSFYNNEISEKSEIFDDQFSVERPDGSNFTLKIRSTKLEDSAMYFCASSEEKGRNYGYTFGSGTRLTVV.

The V call is TRBV6-5, the J call TRBJ2-7, with TRBD1 matching 7 bases. Germline V gene data show CDR1 as MNHEY and CDR2 as SVGAGI. This CDR3 spans 11 amino acids. Here the CDR3 reads CAAGTDYEQYF. CDR3 nucleotide sequence: TGTGCAGCCGGGACAGACTACGAGCAGTACTTC.

The chain recombines TRBV5-1 with TRBJ2-4; 7 bases are shared with TRBD2. Germline V gene data show CDR1 as SGHRS and CDR2 as YFSETQ. The CDR3 has 17 amino acids. After removal of 0 bases from V and 3 bases from J, the junction contained 9 bases not matched to a gene. CDR3 in amino acids: CASSLEGREGVKNIQYF. CDR3 coding DNA: TGCGCCAGCAGCTTGGAGGGTAGGGAGGGAGTCAAAAACATTCAGTACTTC.

V and J are TRBV6-5 and TRBJ2-1; 10 bases are a match to TRBD1. The CDR3 is 15 amino acids. CDR1 is MNHEY, CDR2 SVGAGI, per germline. J lost 7 bases, V lost 4 bases, and 7 bases had no gene match. CDR3 coding DNA: TGTGCCAGCAGTTTCCCGGGACAGGGGAATAATGAGCAGTTCTTC. It translates to CASSFPGQGNNEQFF.

This chain joins TRBV6-5 and TRBJ1-4; D not resolved. The V end lost 2 bases, the J end lost 8 bases, and 12 bases lay between the germline ends. This CDR3 spans 14 amino acids. Germline V gene sequence: CDR1 MNHEY, CDR2 SVGAGI. The CDR3 nucleotides are TGTGCCAGCAGTTACAGGCAAACGGAGGAAAAACTGTTTTTT. Amino acids: CASSYRQTEEKLFF.

This sequence joins TRBV7-9 and TRBJ1-6; D is perhaps TRBD1 (5 bases). V was trimmed by 10 bases and J by 5 bases, leaving 21 bases between them. The CDR3 length is 16 residues. Germline V gene lookup returns CDR1 SEHNR and CDR2 FQNEAQ (reference sequence). CDR3 nucleotide sequence: TGTGCCACCAACACTCCTCGACAGATCGATAATTCACCCCTCCACTTT. Translation gives CATNTPRQIDNSPLHF.

V usage is TRBV6-5 and J usage is TRBJ1-2, with TRBD1 matching 10 bases. The germline CDR1 and CDR2 sequences are MNHEY and SVGAGI. The junction had 7 bases not matched to a gene; V was cut back by 6 bases and J by 6 bases. This CDR3 comprises 14 residues. The CDR3 protein is CASRSGQGTHGYTF. The CDR3 DNA sequence: TGTGCCAGCAGATCGGGACAGGGGACACATGGCTACACCTTC.

The chain is built from TRBV12-5 and TRBJ1-1; the D gene is possibly TRBD1 (6 bases). Germline CDR1 reads LGHNT; CDR2 reads FRNRAP. V shed 6 bases and J shed 0 bases, with 14 bases lying between them. The CDR3 has 15 residues. The CDR3 protein is CASGQGEGVNTEAFF. DNA for the CDR3: TGTGCTAGTGGCCAAGGGGAGGGGGTGAACACTGAAGCTTTCTTT.